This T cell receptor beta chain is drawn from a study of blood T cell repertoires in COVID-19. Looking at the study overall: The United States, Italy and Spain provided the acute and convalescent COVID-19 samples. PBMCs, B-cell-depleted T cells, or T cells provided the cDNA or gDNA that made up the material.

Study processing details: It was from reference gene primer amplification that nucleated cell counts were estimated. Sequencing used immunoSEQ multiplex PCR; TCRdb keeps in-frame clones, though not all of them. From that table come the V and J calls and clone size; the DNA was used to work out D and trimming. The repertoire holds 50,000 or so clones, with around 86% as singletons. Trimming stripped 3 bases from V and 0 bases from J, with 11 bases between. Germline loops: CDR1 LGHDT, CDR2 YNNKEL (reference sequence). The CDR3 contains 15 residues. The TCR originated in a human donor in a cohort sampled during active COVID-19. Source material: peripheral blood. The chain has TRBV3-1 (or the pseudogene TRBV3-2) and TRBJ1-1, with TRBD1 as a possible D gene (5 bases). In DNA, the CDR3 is TGTGCCAGCAGCCAGCGGGGCTTTTTGAACACTGAAGCTTTCTTT. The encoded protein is CASSQRGFLNTEAFF.